A single sample is the source of the 20 T cell receptor beta chains below, sequenced in a study of shared clonotypes between healthy human individuals. In the naive CD8 group, cells lacked CD45RO and were positively selected for CCR7, so terminally differentiated effector memory CD45RA+ cells were left out. TCRdb's table, derived via immunoSEQ multiplex PCR, lists solely in-frame clones and lacks some. The top ten clones hold roughly 1.1% of a sample with some 2 million clones, 85% to 95% of them seen once. Sequencing was carried out using naive CD8+ T cells sorted from blood. The receptor set was obtained from a young man in good health.

This clone has a single count. At one end, the junction sequence differs from germline, possibly due to a read error. The V and J genes are TRBV4-3 and TRBJ2-1; weak D call: TRBD2 (5 bases). The germline V gene encodes CDR1 LGHNA and CDR2 YSLEER. The CDR3 length is 13 residues. The CDR3 nucleotides read TGCGCCAGCAGACCGGACTCCAACAATGAGCAGTTCTTC. Translated, it gives CASRPDSNNEQFF.

CDR3 DNA: TGTGCCAGCAGTAAGGGACTATACAATGAGCAGTTCTTC. Translated, it gives CASSKGLYNEQFF. V is TRBV6-6 and J is TRBJ2-1, with 7 positions matching TRBD2. V gave up 5 bases and J gave up 4 bases; unmatched junction bases: 2. The CDR3 runs to 13 residues. Germline assignment: CDR1 MNHNY and CDR2 SVGAGI (reference sequence).

This rearrangement joins TRBV6-1 to TRBJ2-5; 11 nucleotides agree with TRBD2. From germline, CDR1 is MNHNS and CDR2 SASEGT. V shed 2 bases and J 1 base; nucleotides not matched to a gene: 0. This CDR3 contains 15 residues. The CDR3 nucleotides read TGTGCCAGCAGTGAACTAGCGGGGGGCCAAGAGACCCAGTACTTC. Residues: CASSELAGGQETQYF.

The CDR3 bases are TGCGCCAGCAGCTTTTATAGCGGAACTAGCACAGATACGCAGTATTTT. This codes for CASSFYSGTSTDTQYF. This chain connects TRBV5-1 to TRBJ2-3, with D maybe TRBD2 (6 bases). CDR1 and CDR2 (germline): SGHRS, YFSETQ. The CDR3 extends over 16 amino acids. Deletions cut 2 bases from V and 0 bases from J, with 13 bases between.

Concerning this clone: This sample also contains other DNA sequences that code for the same CDR3. The rearrangement uses TRBV10-1 and TRBJ2-3; TRBD2 agrees at 10 bases. CDR1 WNHNN and CDR2 SYGVQD come from the germline V gene (reference sequence). With 6 bases clipped from V and 1 base from J, the junction kept 4 bases outside the gene matches. This CDR3 has 15 amino acids. The CDR3 loop is CASSDLAGGTDTQYF. The CDR3 bases are TGCGCCAGCAGCGATCTAGCGGGAGGCACAGATACGCAGTATTTT.

The genes are TRBV7-9 and TRBJ2-3, with D possibly being TRBD1 (6 bases). Germline CDR1 SEHNR, CDR2 FQNEAQ (reference sequence). Trimming shortened V by 1 base and J by 4 bases, and 9 bases separated the two germline ends. The CDR3 consists of 14 residues. DNA of the CDR3: TGTGCCAGCAGCTTAGTGAAGGGGGCAGATACGCAGTATTTT. Amino acids: CASSLVKGADTQYF.

CDR3 amino acids: CASSPRKSMTDTQYF. The CDR3 DNA reads TGTGCCAGCAGCCCCAGGAAAAGTATGACAGATACGCAGTATTTT. The V and J genes are TRBV28 and TRBJ2-3; D uncertain. The CDR3 has 15 residues. CDR1 MDHEN and CDR2 SYDVKM come from the germline V gene. V lost 6 bases to trimming and J lost 3 bases, with 16 bases between them.

The V call is TRBV7-9, the J call TRBJ1-2; D unclear. Germline V gene lookup returns CDR1 SEHNR and CDR2 FQNEAQ (reference sequence). V dropped 2 bases and J dropped 4 bases, with 11 bases sitting between them. CDR3 length: 14 residues. In DNA, the CDR3 is TGTGCCAGCAGCTTATCCGAAAACCTCTATGGCTACACCTTC. Residues: CASSLSENLYGYTF. Full variable domain (outside the CDR3, taken from reference TRBV7-9 and TRBJ1-2): DTGVSQNPRHKITKRGQNVTFRCDPISEHNRLYWYRQTLGQGPEFLTYFQNEAQLEKSRLLSDRFSAERPKGSFSTLEIQRTEQGDSAMYLCASSLSENLYGYTFGSGTRLTVV.

The V and J genes are TRBV5-4 and TRBJ2-3; 8 bases are shared with TRBD1. Germline CDR1 reads SGHNT; CDR2 reads YYREEE (reference sequence). Losses at the gene ends were 2 bases for V and 3 bases for J; bases not matched to a gene: 8. The CDR3 has 16 residues. CDR3 DNA: TGTGCCAGCAGCTTTTTTACAGGGGGGTTGACAGATACGCAGTATTTT. Translation gives CASSFFTGGLTDTQYF.

The rearrangement uses TRBV5-6 and TRBJ1-5; 7 nucleotides agree with TRBD1. There are 14 residues in the CDR3. The V gene end was trimmed by 6 bases and the J gene end by 5 bases; junction bases not matched to a gene: 8. CDR1 is SGHDT and CDR2 is YYEEEE in the germline V gene. CDR3 coding DNA: TGTGCCAGCACCCTACAGGGGTCCCATCAGCCCCAGCATTTT. As protein: CASTLQGSHQPQHF.

V gene TRBV11-2 combines with J gene TRBJ1-3; D unresolved. CDR1 is SGHAT, CDR2 FQNNGV, per germline. Deletions cut 5 bases from V and 0 bases from J, with 11 bases between. This CDR3 has 15 residues. The CDR3 loop reads CASSPAWVSGNTIYF. For the CDR3, the DNA is TGTGCCAGCAGCCCTGCATGGGTCTCTGGAAACACCATATATTTT.

The chain joins TRBV19 to TRBJ1-2; 8 bases are a match to TRBD1. The CDR3 contains 14 residues. Unmatched junction bases numbered 10, after V lost 5 bases and J lost 8 bases. CDR1 is LNHDA, CDR2 SQIVND, per germline (reference sequence). The CDR3 coding sequence is TGTGCCAGTAGTCCCGGACAGGGAGGATGGGGCTACACCTTC. As protein: CASSPGQGGWGYTF. The whole variable domain, filled in from reference TRBV19 and TRBJ1-2, reads DGGITQSPKYLFRKEGQNVTLSCEQNLNHDAMYWYRQDPGQGLRLIYYSQIVNDFQKGDIAEGYSVSREKKESFPLTVTSAQKNPTAFYLCASSPGQGGWGYTFGSGTRLTVV.

With respect to this clone: Mismatch with germline at one junction end may stem from a read error. This chain links TRBV28 with TRBJ2-7; tentative D call: TRBD1 (6 bases). The CDR3 covers 14 residues. CDR1 and CDR2 (germline): MDHEN, SYDVKM. DNA of the CDR3: TGTGCCAGCAGTTTCAGGGGACATTCCTACGGGCAGTACTTC. This encodes CASSFRGHSYGQYF.

This chain connects TRBV7-2 to TRBJ2-1; D is possibly TRBD2 (7 bases). With 2 bases removed from V and 3 bases from J, the gap between germline ends came to 11 bases. The CDR3 is 15 amino acids. Germline loops: CDR1 SGHTA, CDR2 FQGNSA. The CDR3, as DNA: TGTGCCAGCAGCTTAAAGGGGGGGCACTACAATGAGCAGTTCTTC. Its translation is CASSLKGGHYNEQFF.

This clone is a singleton in its sample. Additional DNA sequences in this sample encode the identical CDR3. The chain joins TRBV27 to TRBJ2-2; D gene unclear. This CDR3 spans 12 amino acids. Germline loops: CDR1 MNHEY, CDR2 SMNVEV (reference sequence). V was clipped by 3 bases and J by 3 bases, with 2 bases between them. CDR3 in amino acids: CASSLDTGELFF. The CDR3 coding sequence is TGTGCCAGCAGTTTGGACACCGGGGAGCTGTTTTTT.

The V and J genes are TRBV5-8 and TRBJ1-1; possibly TRBD1 for D (6 bases). The CDR3 length is 15 residues. V shed 4 bases and J shed 0 bases, with 13 bases lying between them. In germline, CDR1 is SGHTS, CDR2 YDEGEE. The CDR3 bases are TGTGCCAGCAGCAGCTTCCGGGACATGAACACTGAAGCTTTCTTT. This sequence encodes CASSSFRDMNTEAFF. Based on the CDR3 plus reference TRBV5-8 and TRBJ1-1, the full variable domain is EAGVTQSPTHLIKTRGQQATLRCSPISGHTSVYWYQQALGLGLQFLLWYDEGEERNRGNFPPRFSGRQFPNYSSELNVNALELEDSALYLCASSSFRDMNTEAFFGQGTRLTVV.

The genes are TRBV7-9 and TRBJ2-7, with a possible D match to TRBD2 (5 bases). Per germline, CDR1 SEHNR and CDR2 FQNEAQ (reference sequence). V gave up 3 bases and J gave up 4 bases, with 13 bases separating them. The CDR3 runs to 14 residues. The CDR3 reads CASSFASREYEQYF. As DNA, the CDR3 is TGTGCCAGCAGCTTCGCTAGCAGAGAGTACGAGCAGTACTTC. The variable domain in full, with the rest retrieved from reference TRBV7-9 and TRBJ2-7, is DTGVSQNPRHKITKRGQNVTFRCDPISEHNRLYWYRQTLGQGPEFLTYFQNEAQLEKSRLLSDRFSAERPKGSFSTLEIQRTEQGDSAMYLCASSFASREYEQYFGPGTRLTVT.

The chain joins TRBV4-1 to TRBJ2-3; the match to TRBD2 covers 9 bases. In germline, CDR1 is MGHRA, CDR2 YSYEKL. Losses at the gene ends were 0 bases for V and 1 base for J; bases not matched to a gene: 2. The CDR3 contains 16 residues. The CDR3 DNA is TGCGCCAGCAGCCAAGAGGGCGGGGGGGGCACAGATACGCAGTATTTT. It encodes CASSQEGGGGTDTQYF.

The rearrangement joins TRBV2 to TRBJ2-7; D gene ambiguous. This CDR3 is built from 15 residues. Germline CDR1 is SNHLY and CDR2 is FYNNEI. V dropped 0 bases and J dropped 2 bases, with 11 bases sitting between them. The CDR3 loop reads CASSEALTYPYEQYF. The CDR3 bases are TGTGCCAGCAGTGAAGCGCTGACTTACCCCTACGAGCAGTACTTC.

In this sample, this clone turned up once. The chain has TRBV9 and TRBJ2-7; the D is unclear. V was cut by 0 bases and J by 5 bases, with 15 bases left in between. The CDR3 extends over 15 amino acids. Germline V gene data show CDR1 as SGDLS and CDR2 as YYNGEE. CDR3 in amino acids: CASSVATTSADEQYF. CDR3 DNA sequence: TGTGCCAGCAGCGTAGCCACGACTTCAGCCGACGAGCAGTACTTC. Filled out from reference TRBV9 and TRBJ2-7, the complete variable domain reads DSGVTQTPKHLITATGQRVTLRCSPRSGDLSVYWYQQSLDQGLQFLIQYYNGEERAKGNILERFSAQQFPDLHSELNLSSLELGDSALYFCASSVATTSADEQYFGPGTRLTVT.